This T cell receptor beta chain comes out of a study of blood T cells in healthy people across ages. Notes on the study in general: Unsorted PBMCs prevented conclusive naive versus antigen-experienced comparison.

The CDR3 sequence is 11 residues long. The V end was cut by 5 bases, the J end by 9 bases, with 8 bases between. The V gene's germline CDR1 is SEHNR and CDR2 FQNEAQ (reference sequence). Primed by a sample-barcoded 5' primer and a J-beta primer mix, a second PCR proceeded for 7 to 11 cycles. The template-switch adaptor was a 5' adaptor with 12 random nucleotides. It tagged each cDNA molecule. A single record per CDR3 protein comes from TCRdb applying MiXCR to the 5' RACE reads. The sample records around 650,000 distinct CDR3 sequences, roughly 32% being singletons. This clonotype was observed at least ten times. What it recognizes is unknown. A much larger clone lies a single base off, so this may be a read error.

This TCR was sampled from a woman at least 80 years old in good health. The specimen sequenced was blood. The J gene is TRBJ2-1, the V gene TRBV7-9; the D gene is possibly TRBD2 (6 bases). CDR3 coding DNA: TGTGCCAGCAGCCCGGGACTTGAGCAGTTCTTC. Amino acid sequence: CASSPGLEQFF.